Listed below are T cell receptor beta chains from one sample, sequenced in a study of neurological immune-mediated disorders. In TCRdb, the 5' RACE reads were re-called with MiXCR into one record per CDR3 protein. The sample has roughly 52,000 distinct CDR3 sequences, over 4.5% seen once. Material for sequencing was CD4+ T cells from blood. Source of these receptors: a woman aged 18 to 35 with multiple sclerosis. Each CDR3 is given with its conserved first and last residue. Each record gives: V gene, clone size, D gene, J gene, CDR3 DNA, CDR3 protein. A D gene is named only where the DNA matches it firmly. Rows give clone size only sometimes, using once, few, many, or a class for an expanded clone.

TRBV20-1,many,TRBD2,TRBJ2-1,TGCAGTGCTAGGGCTAGCGGGAGGAGCTCCTACAATGAGCAGTTCTTC,CSARASGRSSYNEQFF
TRBV5-1,many,TRBD1,TRBJ2-3,TGCGCCAGCACCCGACAGGGCCTCACAGATACGCAGTATTTT,CASTRQGLTDTQYF
TRBV12-3/TRBV12-4,many,-,TRBJ1-6,TGTGCCAGCAGTCGGGGCAGGGCCAATTCACCCCTCCACTTT,CASSRGRANSPLHF
TRBV11-3,many,TRBD1,TRBJ2-6,TGTGCCAGCAGCTCGACAGGGGCTGGGGCCAACGTCCTGACTTTC,CASSSTGAGANVLTF
TRBV12-3/TRBV12-4,-,TRBD1,TRBJ2-1,TGTGCCAGCAGTCCGGGGCCGGGACAGGGCCCCAATGAGCAGTTCTTC,CASSPGPGQGPNEQFF
TRBV7-9,many,-,TRBJ1-2,TGTGCCAGCAGCTTAGCCAGGGGTGGCTATGGCTACACCTTC,CASSLARGGYGYTF
TRBV20-1,-,-,TRBJ1-2,TGCAGTGCTAGAGTAAGAGAACGGGGGAAGGCTAACTATGGCTACACCTTC,CSARVRERGKANYGYTF
TRBV2,many,-,TRBJ1-5,TGTGCCAGCAGCTTCGGACAGCTTAGCAATCAGCCCCAGCATTTT,CASSFGQLSNQPQHF
TRBV28,many,TRBD1,TRBJ2-5,TGTGCCAGCTATGACAGGGCCAGAGAGACCCAGTACTTC,CASYDRARETQYF
TRBV29-1,many,-,TRBJ1-1,TGCAGCGTTGGGAGAGAAGGGACTGAAGCTTTCTTT,CSVGREGTEAFF
TRBV10-3,many,-,TRBJ1-3,TGTGCCATCAACGGGGGCTCTGGAAACACCATATATTTT,CAINGGSGNTIYF
TRBV5-1,many,-,TRBJ1-1,TGCGCCAGCCGTCCATACAGGGACAACACTGAAGCTTTCTTT,CASRPYRDNTEAFF
TRBV20-1,few,-,TRBJ1-1,TGCAGTGCTCCAGGGGAAAGGGACACTGAAGCTTTCTTT,CSAPGERDTEAFF
TRBV5-1,many,TRBD2,TRBJ2-3,TGCGCCAGCAGCTCCCGTGTCCCAGCTAGCGGGGACGGAGATACGCAGTATTTT,CASSSRVPASGDGDTQYF
TRBV7-9,many,TRBD1,TRBJ1-3,TGTGCCAGCAGCTCCGTACAGGGGGTTGGAAACACCATATATTTT,CASSSVQGVGNTIYF
TRBV12-5,many,-,TRBJ1-1,TGTGCTAGTGGTTCATCGGGGTCCACGATGAACACTGAAGCTTTCTTT,CASGSSGSTMNTEAFF
TRBV27,many,TRBD1,TRBJ2-5,TGTGCCAGCAGTTTAGTGGGACAGGGGCAAGAGACCCAGTACTTC,CASSLVGQGQETQYF
TRBV12-3/TRBV12-4,many,-,TRBJ1-2,TGTGCCAGCAGCCGGAGAGGGAACTATGGCTACACCTTC,CASSRRGNYGYTF
TRBV18,-,-,TRBJ1-4,TGTGCCAGCTCGGCCCAGACTAATGAAAAACTGTTTTTT,CASSAQTNEKLFF
TRBV7-8,few,-,TRBJ1-1,TGTGCCAGCAGCCTAAAAAACGTCGTGACCACTGAAGCTTTCTTT,CASSLKNVVTTEAFF
TRBV28,-,-,TRBJ2-5,TGTGCCAGCCACGTCCCCGGGGATCCCAAGACCCAGTACTTC,CASHVPGDPKTQYF
TRBV7-2,many,-,TRBJ2-1,TGTGCCAGCAGCTTAGTCCAGCGGGCAACAGGCAATGAGCAGTTCTTC,CASSLVQRATGNEQFF
TRBV29-1,many,-,TRBJ1-2,TGCAGCGTTGAAGGCGATTTCTGGGGTAGCGGCTATGGCTACACCTTC,CSVEGDFWGSGYGYTF
TRBV5-6,once,-,TRBJ2-5,TGTGCCAGCAGCTTGGTAGGAGTCGCCCAGTACTTC,CASSLVGVAQYF
TRBV5-1,many,TRBD2,TRBJ2-1,TGCGCCAGCAGCTTGACGAGAGCGGGGGGGCCCCGGGAGCAGTTCTTC,CASSLTRAGGPREQFF
TRBV5-1,many,-,TRBJ1-2,TGCGCCAGCAGCCTGGGACTGGGCTATGGCTACACCTTC,CASSLGLGYGYTF
TRBV5-1,-,-,TRBJ1-3,TGCGCCAGCAGCTGGGACGGCTACTCTGGAAACACCATATATTTT,CASSWDGYSGNTIYF
TRBV5-6,many,-,TRBJ2-1,TGTGCCAGCAGCTTGAGTTCTGAGCAGTTCTTC,CASSLSSEQFF
TRBV10-1,many,-,TRBJ2-2,TGCGCCAGCAGTGGGGTTCGGGGACCCGGGGAGCTGTTTTTT,CASSGVRGPGELFF